This T cell receptor (beta chain) derives from a study of glioma-infiltrating T cells. As to this clonotype: Its antigen remains unidentified.

Using RNA template, CDR3s of TCR alpha and beta were amplified with iRepertoire arm-PCR. For one-step reverse transcription and amplification, about 90-400 ng of tissue mRNA or PBMC total RNA was used. TCRdb itself ran the multiplex PCR reads through MiXCR, one entry per CDR3 protein. The table lists some 150,000 distinct CDR3 sequences, around 42% of them singletons. Points from the study as a whole: Very few CDR3 sequences were shared between tissue and blood. Tissue-blood divergence was below expectation in non-neoplastic patients, above in gliomas.

The CDR3 totals 17 residues. CDR1 and CDR2 (germline): SEHNR, FQNEAQ (reference sequence). V was shortened by 5 bases and J by 5 bases, with 23 bases between the two germline ends. This receptor was obtained from a human donor with low-grade glioma or glioblastoma, undergoing nonglioma brain surgery, or in good health (not recorded which). The chain employs TRBV7-9 and TRBJ2-3; tentatively, D is TRBD2 (7 bases). The sequencing input was glioma tissue, nonneoplastic brain tissue, or PBMCs (not recorded which). This chain's CDR3 is CASSPSGRGHGKDTQYF. The CDR3 DNA follows: TGTGCCAGCAGCCCATCAGGGCGGGGGCACGGGAAAGATACGCAGTATTTT.